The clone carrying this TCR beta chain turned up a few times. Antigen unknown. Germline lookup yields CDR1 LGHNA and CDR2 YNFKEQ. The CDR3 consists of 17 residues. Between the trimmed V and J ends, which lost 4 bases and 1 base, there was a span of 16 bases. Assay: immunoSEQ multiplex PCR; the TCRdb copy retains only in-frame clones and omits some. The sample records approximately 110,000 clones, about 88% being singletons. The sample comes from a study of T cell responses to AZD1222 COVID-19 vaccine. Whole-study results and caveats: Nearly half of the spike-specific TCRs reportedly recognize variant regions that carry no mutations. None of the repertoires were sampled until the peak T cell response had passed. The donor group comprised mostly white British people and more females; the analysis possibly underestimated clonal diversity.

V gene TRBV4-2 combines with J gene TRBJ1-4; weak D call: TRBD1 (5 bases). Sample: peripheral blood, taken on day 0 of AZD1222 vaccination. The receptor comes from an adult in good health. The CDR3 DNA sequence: TGTGCCAGCAGCCCGATAACCGGGGGACTAACTAATGAAAAACTGTTTTTT. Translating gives CASSPITGGLTNEKLFF.